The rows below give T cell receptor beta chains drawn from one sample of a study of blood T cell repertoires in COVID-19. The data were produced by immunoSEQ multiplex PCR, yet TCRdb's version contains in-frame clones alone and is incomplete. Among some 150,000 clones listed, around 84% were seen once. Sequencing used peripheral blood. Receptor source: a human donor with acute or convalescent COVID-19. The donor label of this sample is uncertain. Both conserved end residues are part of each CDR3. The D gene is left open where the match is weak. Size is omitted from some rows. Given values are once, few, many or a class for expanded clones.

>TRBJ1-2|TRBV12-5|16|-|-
-
CASGFGAGGALNGYTF
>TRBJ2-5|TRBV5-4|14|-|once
TGTGCCAGCAGCGGGAGACGGGACCAAGAGACCCAGTACTTC
CASSGRRDQETQYF
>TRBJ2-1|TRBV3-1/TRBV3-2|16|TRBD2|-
TGTGCCAGCAGCTACCACCTGGCGGGAGTGGGCAATGAGCAGTTCTTC
CASSYHLAGVGNEQFF
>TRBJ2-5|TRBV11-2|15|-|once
TGTGCCAGCAGCTTAGGGTGGGGGGGCCTAGAGACCCAGTACTTC
CASSLGWGGLETQYF
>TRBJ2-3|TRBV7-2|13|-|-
TGTGCCAGCACCCTGGAGCCTACAGATACGCAGTATTTT
CASTLEPTDTQYF
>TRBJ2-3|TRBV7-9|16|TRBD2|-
TGTGCCAGCAGCTCCGGGACTAGCGTGCTCGCAGATACGCAGTATTTT
CASSSGTSVLADTQYF
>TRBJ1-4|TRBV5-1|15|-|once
TGCGCCAGCAGCTCCTCAGTCGCAACTAATGAAAAACTGTTTTTT
CASSSSVATNEKLFF
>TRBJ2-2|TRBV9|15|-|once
TGTGCCAGCAGCGTATGGGGCCTCAACACCGGGGAGCTGTTTTTT
CASSVWGLNTGELFF
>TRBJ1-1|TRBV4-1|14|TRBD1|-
TGCGCCAGCAGCCAAGTCGGACAGGGGACGCCAGCTTTCTTT
CASSQVGQGTPAFF
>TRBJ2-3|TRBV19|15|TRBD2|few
TGTGCCAGTAGCCTCCGGACTAGCGGGTCAGATACGCAGTATTTT
CASSLRTSGSDTQYF
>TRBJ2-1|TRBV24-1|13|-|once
TGTGCCACCAGTGAGAGCTCCTACAATGAGCAGTTCTTC
CATSESSYNEQFF
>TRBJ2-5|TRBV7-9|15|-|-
TGTGCCAGCAGCCAGGGACTGCCGGCGGGAGAGACCCAGTACTTC
CASSQGLPAGETQYF
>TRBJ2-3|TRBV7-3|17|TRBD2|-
TGTGCCAGCAGCTTAATGGCTAGCGGGTCCTACACAGATACGCAGTATTTT
CASSLMASGSYTDTQYF
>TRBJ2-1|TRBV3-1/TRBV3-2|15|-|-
TGTGCCAGCAGCCTCCGGACTGGGCTGGGGAATGAGCAGTTCTTC
CASSLRTGLGNEQFF
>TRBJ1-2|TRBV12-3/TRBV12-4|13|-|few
TGTGCCAGCACCAAAGACAGCTACTATGGCTACACCTTC
CASTKDSYYGYTF
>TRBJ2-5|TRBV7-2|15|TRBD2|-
TGTGCCAGCAGCCTAAGGACTAGCGGGGCAGAGACCCAGTACTTC
CASSLRTSGAETQYF
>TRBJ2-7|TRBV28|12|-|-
TGTGCCAGCAGTTTATCAGGCTACGAGCAGTACTTC
CASSLSGYEQYF
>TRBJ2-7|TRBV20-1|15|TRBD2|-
TGCAGTGCTAGTGCCGGGACTAGCGACTTATACGAGCAGTACTTC
CSASAGTSDLYEQYF
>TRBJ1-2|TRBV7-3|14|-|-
TGTGCCAGCAGTCAACAGGGTTGGGACTATGGCTACACCTTC
CASSQQGWDYGYTF
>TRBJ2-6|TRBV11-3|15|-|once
TGTGCCAGCAGCTTAGGGGGCCCTGGGGCCAACGTCCTGACTTTC
CASSLGGPGANVLTF
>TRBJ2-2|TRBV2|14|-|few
TGTGCCAGCAGCAAACAGGGCCCGGTCGGGGAGCTGTTTTTT
CASSKQGPVGELFF
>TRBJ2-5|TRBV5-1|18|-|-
TGCGCCAGCAGCTTGACCGCGATCCGGGAGAATCCTCGGACGGCCCAGTACTTC
CASSLTAIRENPRTAQYF
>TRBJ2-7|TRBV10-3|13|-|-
TGTGCCATCGGGCAGGAAATATTAGGCGAGCAGTACTTC
CAIGQEILGEQYF
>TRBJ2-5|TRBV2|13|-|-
TGTGCCAGCATGAACAGGGCCGGGGAGACCCAGTACTTC
CASMNRAGETQYF
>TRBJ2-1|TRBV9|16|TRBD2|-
TGTGCCAGCAGCGTAGTCCCTAGCGGGGGGAACAATGAGCAGTTCTTC
CASSVVPSGGNNEQFF
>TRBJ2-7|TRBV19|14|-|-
TGTGCCAGTAGTAGCGGGACAGAGCCCAAGAGGCAGTACTTC
CASSSGTEPKRQYF
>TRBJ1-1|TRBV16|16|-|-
TGTGCCAGCAGCCAATCTTCGGGGGATGGGGGCACTGAAGCTTTCTTT
CASSQSSGDGGTEAFF
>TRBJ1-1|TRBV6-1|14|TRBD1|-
TGTGCCAGCAGCAGGACAGGGACGGAAACTGAAGCTTTCTTT
CASSRTGTETEAFF
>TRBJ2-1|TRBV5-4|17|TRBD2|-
TGTGCCAGCAGCTTGGCTAGCGGGGGGGATTTGGGCAATGAGCAGTTCTTC
CASSLASGGDLGNEQFF
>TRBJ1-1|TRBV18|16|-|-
TGTGCCAGCTCACCTATAAGACAGACTTCGGACACTGAAGCTTTCTTT
CASSPIRQTSDTEAFF
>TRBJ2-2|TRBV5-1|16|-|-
TGCGCCAGCAGCTTCCTACTTCCCGCGAACACCGGGGAGCTGTTTTTT
CASSFLLPANTGELFF
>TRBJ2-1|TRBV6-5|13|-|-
TGTGCCAGCAGTTACGGAGAAAAAGCAGAGCAGTTCTTC
CASSYGEKAEQFF
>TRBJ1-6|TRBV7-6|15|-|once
TGTGCCAGCAGCTCAGGGGAAATAGGAATTTCACCCCTCCACTTT
CASSSGEIGISPLHF